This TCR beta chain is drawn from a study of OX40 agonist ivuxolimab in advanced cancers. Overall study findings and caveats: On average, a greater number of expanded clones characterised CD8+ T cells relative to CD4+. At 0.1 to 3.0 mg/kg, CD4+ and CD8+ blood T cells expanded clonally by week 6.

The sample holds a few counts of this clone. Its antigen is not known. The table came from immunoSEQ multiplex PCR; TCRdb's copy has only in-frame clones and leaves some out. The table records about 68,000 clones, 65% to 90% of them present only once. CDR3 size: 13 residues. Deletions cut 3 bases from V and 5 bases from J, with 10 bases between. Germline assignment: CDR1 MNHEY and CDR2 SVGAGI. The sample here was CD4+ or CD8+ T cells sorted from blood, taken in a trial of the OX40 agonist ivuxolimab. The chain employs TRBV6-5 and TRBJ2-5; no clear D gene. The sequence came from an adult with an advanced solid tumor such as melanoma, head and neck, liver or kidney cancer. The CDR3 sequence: CASSYGLGETQYF. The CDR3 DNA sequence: TGTGCCAGCAGTTATGGGCTGGGCGAGACCCAGTACTTC.